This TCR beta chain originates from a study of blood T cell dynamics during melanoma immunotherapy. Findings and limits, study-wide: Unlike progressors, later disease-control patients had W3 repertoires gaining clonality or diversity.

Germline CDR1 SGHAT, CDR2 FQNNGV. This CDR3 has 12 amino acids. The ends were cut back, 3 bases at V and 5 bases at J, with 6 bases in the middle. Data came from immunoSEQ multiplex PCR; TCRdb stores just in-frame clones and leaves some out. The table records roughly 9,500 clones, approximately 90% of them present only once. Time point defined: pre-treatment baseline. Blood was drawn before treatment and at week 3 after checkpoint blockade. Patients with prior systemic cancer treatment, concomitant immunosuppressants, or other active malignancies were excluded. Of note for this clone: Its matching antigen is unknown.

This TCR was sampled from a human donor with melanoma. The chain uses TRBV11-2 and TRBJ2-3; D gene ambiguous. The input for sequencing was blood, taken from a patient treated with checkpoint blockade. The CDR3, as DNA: TGTGCCAGCAGCTTTTCGAGAGATACGCAGTATTTT. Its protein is CASSFSRDTQYF.